Each of the 21 T cell receptor beta chains below was sequenced from the same sample in a study of blood T cell repertoires in COVID-19 (dated by TCRdb to the early 2020s). The method was the immunoSEQ multiplex PCR assay. Drawn from immuneACCESS, this table holds only the in-frame rearrangements with V and J called that TCRdb kept. Clones are partly lost; checked studies trace under half to an unresolved V gene and leave the rest unexplained. The sample table records around 200,000 clones; around 85% of these occur just once. 7.5% to 10% of the sample comes from the top ten. Sequencing used peripheral blood. The receptors come from a woman older than 75 with acute or convalescent COVID-19.

The chain employs TRBV2 and TRBJ2-5, with TRBD1 matching over 10 bases. CDR1 SNHLY and CDR2 FYNNEI come from the germline V gene. J was trimmed by 5 bases and V by 5 bases; bases with no gene match: 5. The CDR3 has 14 residues. Here the CDR3 DNA reads TGTGCCAGCAGTACCGACAGGGGGCTGGAGACCCAGTACTTC. This gives the protein CASSTDRGLETQYF.

This chain joins TRBV19 and TRBJ1-2; possibly TRBD1 for D (6 bases). Trimming removed 6 bases at V and 8 bases at J, with 19 bases between. The CDR3 is 14 residues long. From germline, CDR1 is LNHDA and CDR2 SQIVND (reference sequence). The CDR3 coding sequence is TGTGCCAGTAGCCGGGACACACGACCAGAGGGCTACACCTTC. Protein: CASSRDTRPEGYTF.

The chain carries TRBV5-1 and TRBJ1-2; 7 positions match TRBD1. The CDR3 contains 12 residues. After removal of 5 bases from V and 8 bases from J, the junction contained 6 bases not matched to a gene. CDR1 and CDR2 (germline): SGHRS, YFSETQ. CDR3 nucleotides: TGCGCCAGCAGTACGGACAGGCCCGGCTACACCTTC. It yields the protein CASSTDRPGYTF.

The CDR3 loop is CASSRGVNQPQHF. The CDR3 DNA reads TGTGCCAGCTCCAGGGGAGTAAATCAGCCCCAGCATTTT. The chain employs TRBV18 and TRBJ1-5, with a weak D call TRBD1 (6 bases). V lost 6 bases to trimming and J lost 4 bases, with 10 bases between them. Per germline, CDR1 KGHSH and CDR2 LQKENI. The length of the CDR3 is 13 residues.

The sample holds one count of this clone. The chain links TRBV5-4 to TRBJ2-5, with D hard to call. Per the germline V gene, CDR1 is SGHNT and CDR2 is YYREEE (reference sequence). The CDR3 loop spans 11 amino acids. V gave up 2 bases and J gave up 5 bases, with 4 bases separating them. The CDR3 protein is CASSFSETQYF. For the CDR3, the DNA is TGTGCCAGCAGCTTCTCTGAGACCCAGTACTTC.

The chain uses TRBV7-9 and TRBJ1-1; D unclear. Germline CDR1 is SEHNR and CDR2 is FQNEAQ (reference sequence). V was trimmed by 2 bases and J by 5 bases, leaving 12 bases between them. The CDR3 length is 14 residues. CDR3 amino acids: CASSLRALETEAFF. CDR3 nucleotides: TGTGCCAGCAGCTTACGGGCACTAGAGACTGAAGCTTTCTTT.

The rearrangement links TRBV6-4 to TRBJ2-1; D may be TRBD2 (6 bases). The CDR3 runs to 16 residues. From germline, CDR1 is MRHNA and CDR2 SNTAGT. V was shortened by 0 bases and J by 2 bases, with 11 bases between the two germline ends. CDR3 amino acids: CASSDSGRGTYNEQFF. The CDR3 DNA reads as TGTGCCAGCAGTGACTCGGGGCGGGGAACCTACAATGAGCAGTTCTTC.

V usage is TRBV9 and J usage is TRBJ2-1; 9 bases are a match to TRBD1. Germline V gives CDR1 SGDLS, CDR2 YYNGEE. This CDR3 spans 15 amino acids. V dropped 3 bases and J dropped 4; count of bases not matched to a gene: 5. For the CDR3, the DNA is TGTGCCAGCAGCGCGGGACAGGGTGTATACAATGAGCAGTTCTTC. Residues: CASSAGQGVYNEQFF.

The V and J genes are TRBV4-1 and TRBJ1-1, with D maybe TRBD1 (5 bases). From germline, CDR1 is MGHRA and CDR2 YSYEKL. V lost 0 bases and J 3 bases, leaving 11 bases between the germline ends. CDR3 length: 15 residues. The CDR3 coding sequence is TGCGCCAGCAGCCAAGAATTGACAGAGTACACTGAAGCTTTCTTT. It specifies CASSQELTEYTEAFF.

The chain has TRBV6-5 and TRBJ2-1, with TRBD2 matching over 9 bases. There are 15 residues in the CDR3. V was pared by 0 bases and J by 7 bases, with 4 bases of the junction left unmatched. CDR1 is MNHEY and CDR2 is SVGAGI in the germline V gene. The CDR3 sequence: CASSYSSGGFNEQFF. As DNA, the CDR3 is TGTGCCAGCAGTTACTCAAGCGGGGGGTTTAATGAGCAGTTCTTC.

The genes are TRBV19 and TRBJ1-1; weak D call: TRBD1 (5 bases). Germline lookup yields CDR1 LNHDA and CDR2 SQIVND (reference sequence). This CDR3 region has 15 residues. The ends were cut back, 7 bases at V and 1 base at J, with 16 bases in the middle. The CDR3 here is CASIRGGDSNTEAFF. The CDR3 DNA sequence: TGTGCCAGTATAAGGGGTGGGGACTCGAACACTGAAGCTTTCTTT.

V and J are TRBV29-1 and TRBJ1-6; 9 nucleotides align to TRBD1. Germline assignment: CDR1 SQVTM and CDR2 ANQGSEA. V shed 2 bases and J 9 bases; nucleotides not matched to a gene: 8. The length of the CDR3 is 15 residues. CDR3 residues: CSVESGTGRRSPLHF. The CDR3 DNA reads as TGCAGCGTTGAAAGTGGGACAGGGAGACGTTCACCCCTCCACTTT.

This chain connects TRBV6-5 to TRBJ1-5; 8 bases agree with TRBD1. Trimming took 5 bases from V and 2 from J; bases not matched to a gene: 5. The CDR3 contains 15 residues. CDR1 and CDR2 from the germline V gene are MNHEY and SVGAGI. The DNA of the CDR3 is TGTGCCAGCAGTCGACAGGGGTTGGGCAATCAGCCCCAGCATTTT. It is translated as CASSRQGLGNQPQHF.

The chain recombines TRBV6-5 with TRBJ2-3; 7 bases agree with TRBD2. Germline V CDR1 and CDR2: MNHEY, SVGAGI. V shed 11 bases, J shed 5 bases, and the junction held 10 bases outside the gene matches. The CDR3 totals 13 residues. The CDR3 loop is CAAKTGGGDTQYF. As DNA, the CDR3 is TGTGCCGCGAAGACGGGGGGTGGAGATACGCAGTATTTT.

V and J are TRBV7-8 and TRBJ2-2; 7 bases are shared with TRBD2. In germline, CDR1 is SGHVS, CDR2 FQNEAQ. This CDR3 contains 15 residues. V trimming: 5 bases; J trimming: 4 bases; junction bases outside the gene matches: 7. This CDR3 is CASSRAGVGTGELFF. CDR3 coding DNA: TGTGCCAGCAGCCGGGCGGGGGTAGGCACCGGGGAGCTGTTTTTT.

Here the CDR3 DNA reads TGTGCCAGCCTTCAGGAGGGTTTGGGCGGCTACACCTTC. It encodes CASLQEGLGGYTF. V and J are TRBV19 and TRBJ1-2; D uncertain. The CDR3 totals 13 residues. CDR1 and CDR2 (germline): LNHDA, SQIVND (reference sequence). Trimming shortened V by 9 bases and J by 8 bases, and 19 bases separated the two germline ends.

V and J are TRBV11-2 and TRBJ2-7; possible D gene TRBD1, 5 bases. V lost 3 bases and J lost 0, with 9 bases in between. This CDR3 is built from 14 residues. The germline CDR1 and CDR2 sequences are SGHAT and FQNNGV. CDR3 coding DNA: TGTGCCAGCAGCTTTGTACAGGCCTCCTACGAGCAGTACTTC. Translated: CASSFVQASYEQYF.

The rearrangement joins TRBV7-2 to TRBJ1-5, with D unresolved. Trimming cost V 5 bases and J 0 bases, with 8 bases left between them. This CDR3 comprises 14 residues. The germline gives CDR1 SGHTA, CDR2 FQGNSA. The CDR3 spells CASSPAGSNQPQHF. For the CDR3, the DNA is TGTGCCAGCAGCCCCGCCGGTAGCAATCAGCCCCAGCATTTT.

This rearrangement joins TRBV14 to TRBJ1-6; D gene unclear. V dropped 1 base and J dropped 7 bases, with 26 bases sitting between them. The CDR3 has 20 amino acids. Germline V CDR1 and CDR2: SGHDN, FVKESK. The CDR3 region is CASSQGRRVMSRIPNSPLHF. The CDR3 DNA is TGTGCCAGCAGCCAAGGCAGGAGGGTTATGTCCAGGATCCCCAATTCACCCCTCCACTTT.

This clone has just a few counts. The rearrangement uses TRBV7-9 and TRBJ1-2, with 9 bases that match TRBD1. V was clipped by 5 bases and J by 8 bases; unmatched bases: 6. Per germline, CDR1 SEHNR and CDR2 FQNEAQ (reference sequence). The CDR3 extends over 13 amino acids. The CDR3 spells CASSPRTGEGYTF. DNA for the CDR3: TGTGCCAGCAGCCCCCGGACAGGGGAGGGCTACACCTTC. Filled out from reference TRBV7-9 and TRBJ1-2, the complete variable domain reads DTGVSQNPRHKITKRGQNVTFRCDPISEHNRLYWYRQTLGQGPEFLTYFQNEAQLEKSRLLSDRFSAERPKGSFSTLEIQRTEQGDSAMYLCASSPRTGEGYTFGSGTRLTVV.

The genes are TRBV4-3 and TRBJ1-1; possible D gene TRBD1, 6 bases. This CDR3 has 14 amino acids. With 1 base removed from V and 6 bases from J, the gap between germline ends came to 12 bases. Germline V gene data show CDR1 as LGHNA and CDR2 as YSLEER. The CDR3 sequence is CASSQAGRGSEAFF. CDR3 coding DNA: TGCGCCAGCAGCCAAGCGGGCAGGGGCTCTGAAGCTTTCTTT.